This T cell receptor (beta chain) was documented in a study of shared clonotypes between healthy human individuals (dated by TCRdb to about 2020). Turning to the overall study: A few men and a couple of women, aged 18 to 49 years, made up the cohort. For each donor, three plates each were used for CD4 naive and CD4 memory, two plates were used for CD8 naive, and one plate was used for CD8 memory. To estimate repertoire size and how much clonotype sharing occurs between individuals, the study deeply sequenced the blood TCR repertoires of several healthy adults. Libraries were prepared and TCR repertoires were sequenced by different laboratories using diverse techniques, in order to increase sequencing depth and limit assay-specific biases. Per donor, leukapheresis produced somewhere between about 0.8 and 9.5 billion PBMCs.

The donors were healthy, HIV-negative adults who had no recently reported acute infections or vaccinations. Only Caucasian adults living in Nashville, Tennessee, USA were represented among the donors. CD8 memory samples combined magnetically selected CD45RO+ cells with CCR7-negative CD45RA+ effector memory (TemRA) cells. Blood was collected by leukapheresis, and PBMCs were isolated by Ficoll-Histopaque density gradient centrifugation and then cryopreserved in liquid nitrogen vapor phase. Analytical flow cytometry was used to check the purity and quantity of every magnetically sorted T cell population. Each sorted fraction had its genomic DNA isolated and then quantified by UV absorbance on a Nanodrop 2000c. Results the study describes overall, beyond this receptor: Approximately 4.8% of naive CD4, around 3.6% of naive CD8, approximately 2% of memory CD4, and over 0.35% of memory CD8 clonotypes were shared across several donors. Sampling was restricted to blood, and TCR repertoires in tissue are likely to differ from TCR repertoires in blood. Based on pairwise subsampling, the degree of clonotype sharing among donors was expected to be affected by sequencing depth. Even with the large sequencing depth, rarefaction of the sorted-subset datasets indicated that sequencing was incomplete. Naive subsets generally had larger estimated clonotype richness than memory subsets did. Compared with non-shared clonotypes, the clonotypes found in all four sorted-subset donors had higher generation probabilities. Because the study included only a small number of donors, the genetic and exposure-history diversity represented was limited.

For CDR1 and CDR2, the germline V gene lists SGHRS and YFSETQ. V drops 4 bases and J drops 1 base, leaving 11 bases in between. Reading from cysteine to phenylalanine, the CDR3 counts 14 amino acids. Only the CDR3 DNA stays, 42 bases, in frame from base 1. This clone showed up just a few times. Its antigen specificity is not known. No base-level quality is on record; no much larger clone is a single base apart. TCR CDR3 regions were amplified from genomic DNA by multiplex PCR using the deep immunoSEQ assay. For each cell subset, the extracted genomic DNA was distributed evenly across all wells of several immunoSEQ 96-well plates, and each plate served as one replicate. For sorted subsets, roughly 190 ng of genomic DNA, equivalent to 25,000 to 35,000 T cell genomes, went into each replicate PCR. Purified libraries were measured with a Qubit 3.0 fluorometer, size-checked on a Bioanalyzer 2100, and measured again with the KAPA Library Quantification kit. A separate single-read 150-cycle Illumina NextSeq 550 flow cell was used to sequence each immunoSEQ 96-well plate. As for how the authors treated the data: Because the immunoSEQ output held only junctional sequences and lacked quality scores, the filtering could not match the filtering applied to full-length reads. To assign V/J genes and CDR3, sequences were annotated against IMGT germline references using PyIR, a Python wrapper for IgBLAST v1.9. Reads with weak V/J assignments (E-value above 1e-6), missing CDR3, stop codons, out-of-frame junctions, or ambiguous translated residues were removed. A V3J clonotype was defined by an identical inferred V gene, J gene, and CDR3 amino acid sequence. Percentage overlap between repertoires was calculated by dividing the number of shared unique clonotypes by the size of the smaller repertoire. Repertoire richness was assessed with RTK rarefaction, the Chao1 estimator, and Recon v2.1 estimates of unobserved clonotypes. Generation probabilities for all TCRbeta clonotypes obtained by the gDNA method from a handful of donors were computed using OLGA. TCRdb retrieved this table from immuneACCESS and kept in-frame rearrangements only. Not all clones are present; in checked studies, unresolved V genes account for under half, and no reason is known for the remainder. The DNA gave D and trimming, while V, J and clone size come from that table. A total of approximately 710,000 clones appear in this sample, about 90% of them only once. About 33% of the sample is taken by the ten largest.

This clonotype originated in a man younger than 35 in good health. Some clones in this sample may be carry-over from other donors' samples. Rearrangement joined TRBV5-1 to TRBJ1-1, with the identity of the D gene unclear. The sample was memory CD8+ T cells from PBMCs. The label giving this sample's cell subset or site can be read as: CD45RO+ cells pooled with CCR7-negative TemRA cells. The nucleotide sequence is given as TGCGCCAGCAGCCTCCGAACAGCGAACACTGAAGCTTTCTTT. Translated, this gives CASSLRTANTEAFF.